This T cell receptor beta chain originates from a study of beta chain features in type 1 diabetes. About the research overall: Healthy donors resembled patients in age, gender and cell yields. Study results and caveats: Shorter TCRB CDR3s, moderately but significantly so, marked every one of the four CD4+ subsets in Type 1 diabetes patients. HLA effects on TCRB rearrangement stayed unresolved here. Any PCR bias toward short templates would affect both groups alike.

Naive, central memory, regulatory and stem cell-like memory cells within the CD4+ compartment were sorted using CD45RO/CCR7/CD25/CD127/CD95/CD27. The entirety of the isolated RNA underwent reverse transcription, so expressed TCRB transcripts were sequenced. Using immunoSEQ multiplex PCR, the repertoire was profiled, and TCRdb retains in-frame clones only, with some absent. Of 250,000 to 300,000 clones listed, 13% to 15% are singletons. Concerning this clone: Its specificity is not known.

Sequences were obtained from naive CD4+ T cells from blood. The clonotype was recovered from a young man with type 1 diabetes.

The CDR3 protein is CASRRGTDNYGYTF. As DNA, the CDR3 is TGTGCCAGCAGGAGGGGGACAGACAACTATGGCTACACCTTC. The rearrangement uses TRBV6-5 and TRBJ1-2; 7 bases map to TRBD1. CDR1 is MNHEY, CDR2 SVGAGI, per germline. The CDR3 spans 14 residues. The ends lost 6 bases at V and 2 bases at J; junction bases unmatched: 6.